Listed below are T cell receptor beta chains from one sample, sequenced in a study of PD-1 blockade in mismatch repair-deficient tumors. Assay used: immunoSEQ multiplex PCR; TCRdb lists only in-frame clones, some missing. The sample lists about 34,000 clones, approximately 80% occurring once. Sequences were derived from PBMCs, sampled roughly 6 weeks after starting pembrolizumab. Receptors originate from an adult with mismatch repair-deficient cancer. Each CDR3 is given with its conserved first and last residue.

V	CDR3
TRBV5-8	CASSLVTGGEKLFF
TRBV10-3	CAISEPGTSGRGQFF
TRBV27	CASSLGGGRLDTQYF
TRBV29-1	CSVAGGGQPQHF
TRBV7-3	CASSFLTSGRGEQFF
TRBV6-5	CASSPSGQGANGYTF
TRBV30	CAWSVSYSYLTNTIYF
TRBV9	CASSVGGSGATYEQYF
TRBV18	CASSPPVEQGAYIQYF
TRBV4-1	CASSQGQGAGNEKLFF
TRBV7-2	CASSQWGPGYTF
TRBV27	CASSLLGSWTEAFF
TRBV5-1	CASSTRRSQETQYF
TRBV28	CASTLPRGPQHF
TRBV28	CASSLMRTSGRGPSYEQYF
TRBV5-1	CASSARTGGYSGNTIYF
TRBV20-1	CSALDPIRVFF
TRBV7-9	CASSSPGQGIYEQYF
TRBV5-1	CASSRHRESYNEQFF
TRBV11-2	CASSLGGLAEQFF
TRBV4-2	CASSQPGITEAFF
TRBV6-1	CASSAQLNTEAFF